Presented here are 23 T cell receptor beta chains from one specimen sequenced in a study of shared clonotypes between healthy human individuals. Clones were read by immunoSEQ multiplex PCR, and TCRdb kept only the in-frame ones, dropping some. The table lists some 1,100,000 clones, around 78% of them singletons, with around 0.47% in the top ten. The sample taken for sequencing was memory CD4+ T cells from PBMCs. The subset is: CD45RA-negative fraction. Receptor source: a man between 18 and 35 years old in good health. Some clones in this sample may be carry-over from other donors' samples.

Points on this clone: Germline is not matched at one junction end, which may reflect a read error. This chain joins TRBV5-6 and TRBJ2-7; 8 bases fit TRBD1. CDR3 size: 14 residues. Per the germline V gene, CDR1 is SGHDT and CDR2 is YYEEEE. CDR3 in amino acids: CASSSLLTGADPVF. The CDR3 nucleotides read TGTGCCAGCAGCTCCCTCCTGACAGGGGCCGACCCGGTTTTC.

The chain carries TRBV9 and TRBJ2-2, with a tentative D call TRBD1 (5 bases). Trimming pared 3 bases from V and 6 bases from J, leaving 6 bases between. The V gene's germline CDR1 is SGDLS and CDR2 YYNGEE. The CDR3 contains 12 residues. Written as DNA, the CDR3 is TGTGCCAGCAGCGGGACATCCGGGGAGCTGTTTTTT. As protein: CASSGTSGELFF.

The chain joins TRBV28 to TRBJ2-2; 7 bases are a match to TRBD1. There are 14 residues in the CDR3. With V trimmed by 8 bases and J by 1 base, 4 bases remained unmatched. Germline CDR1 reads MDHEN; CDR2 reads SYDVKM. CDR3 nucleotide sequence: TGTGCCAGCCAAGCAGGGGGGAACACCGGGGAGCTGTTTTTT. Translated, it gives CASQAGGNTGELFF.

This clone was detected only a few times. The chain has TRBV7-9 and TRBJ1-5, with D unresolved. There are 13 residues in the CDR3. The V and J ends lost 5 bases and 6 bases respectively, with 11 bases between them. From germline, CDR1 is SEHNR and CDR2 FQNEAQ (reference sequence). As DNA, the CDR3 is TGTGCCAGCAGCCTTCAGGCGGCTCAGCCCCAGCATTTT. Translation gives CASSLQAAQPQHF.

V is TRBV19 and J is TRBJ2-1; TRBD2 is a possible D gene (6 bases). The CDR3 runs 19 residues. The germline CDR1 and CDR2 sequences are LNHDA and SQIVND (reference sequence). V lost 5 bases and J 0 bases, leaving 23 bases between the germline ends. CDR3 protein: CASSPPPHLAVSSYNEQFF. CDR3 DNA sequence: TGTGCCAGTAGTCCCCCTCCCCACTTAGCGGTCAGCTCCTACAATGAGCAGTTCTTC.

The chain couples TRBV18 to TRBJ2-3; 7 bases agree with TRBD2. The germline gives CDR1 KGHSH, CDR2 LQKENI. CDR3 size: 14 residues. Trimming removed 4 bases from V and 4 bases from J; junction bases left unmatched: 5. CDR3 in DNA: TGTGCCAGCTCACTCGCGGGAGTGGCAGATACGCAGTATTTT. This encodes CASSLAGVADTQYF.

The chain recombines TRBV29-1 with TRBJ2-5; D is possibly TRBD1 (5 bases). The CDR3 spans 11 residues. Trimming shortened V by 7 bases and J by 5 bases, and 11 bases separated the two germline ends. Germline V gives CDR1 SQVTM, CDR2 ANQGSEA. CDR3 amino acids: CSAEQVETQYF. CDR3 DNA sequence: TGCAGCGCGGAACAGGTCGAGACCCAGTACTTC. Full variable domain (rest looked up from reference TRBV29-1 and TRBJ2-5): SAVISQKPSRDICQRGTSLTIQCQVDSQVTMMFWYRQQPGQSLTLIATANQGSEATYESGFVIDKFPISRPNLTFSTLTVSNMSPEDSSIYLCSAEQVETQYFGPGTRLLVL.

This clone has more than one count but fewer than ten. The rearrangement links TRBV7-6 to TRBJ2-6; maybe TRBD1 (5 bases). V was trimmed by 6 bases and J by 0 bases, leaving 6 bases between them. This CDR3 contains 14 residues. Germline V lookup: CDR1 SGHVS, CDR2 FNYEAQ. Written as DNA, the CDR3 is TGTGCCAGCAGACAGGACTCTGGGGCCAACGTCCTGACTTTC. As protein: CASRQDSGANVLTF.

This clone was found a few times. The gene calls are TRBV2 and TRBJ1-4; D uncertain. Trimming stripped 5 bases from V and 17 bases from J, with 15 bases between. The CDR3 is 11 amino acids. Per the germline V gene, CDR1 is SNHLY and CDR2 is FYNNEI. The CDR3 protein is CASSPDRVSFF. The CDR3 region has the DNA TGTGCCAGCAGTCCCGACCGGGTCAGTTTTTTT. The full variable domain, with the rest looked up from reference TRBV2 and TRBJ1-4, is EPEVTQTPSHQVTQMGQEVILRCVPISNHLYFYWYRQILGQKVEFLVSFYNNEISEKSEIFDDQFSVERPDGSNFTLKIRSTKLEDSAMYFCASSPDRVSFFGSGTQLSVL.

This chain uses TRBV18 with TRBJ2-3, with D unresolved. V gave up 1 base and J gave up 2 bases, with 7 bases separating them. Germline CDR1 KGHSH, CDR2 LQKENI. This CDR3 spans 14 amino acids. The CDR3 DNA sequence: TGTGCCAGCTCACCACTCCGGACCACAGATACGCAGTATTTT. It is translated as CASSPLRTTDTQYF.

This clone has a count of ten or more. The chain recombines TRBV23-1 with TRBJ2-3, with TRBD2 as a possible D gene (7 bases). TRBV23-1 is labeled an ORF, and its function is uncertain. The CDR3 is 13 residues long. Trimming shortened V by 6 bases and J by 4 bases, and 11 bases separated the two germline ends. The CDR3 sequence: CASRGGPPDTQYF. The CDR3 region has the DNA TGCGCCAGCAGGGGGGGGCCCCCAGATACGCAGTATTTT.

The chain uses TRBV5-8 and TRBJ1-6, with a weak D call TRBD1 (5 bases). Trimming removed 4 bases from V and 7 bases from J, with 12 bases in between. The CDR3 extends over 14 amino acids. CDR1 and CDR2 (germline): SGHTS, YDEGEE. Here the CDR3 reads CASSRGSINSPLHF. The DNA of the CDR3 is TGTGCCAGCAGCAGGGGAAGCATAAATTCACCCCTCCACTTT.

The rearrangement joins TRBV5-4 to TRBJ2-3; no clear D gene. Trimming left V 0 bases short and J 13 bases short, with 9 bases between. CDR3 length: 11 residues. Germline V lookup: CDR1 SGHNT, CDR2 YYREEE (reference sequence). The CDR3 region has the DNA TGTGCCAGCAGCTTGGGACTGGTTAAGTATTTT. Its translation is CASSLGLVKYF.

The table lists this clone with a few counts. The chain joins TRBV7-2 to TRBJ2-1, with D maybe TRBD2 (5 bases). The CDR3 covers 15 residues. Trimming pared 5 bases from V and 4 bases from J, leaving 15 bases between. Germline V gives CDR1 SGHTA, CDR2 FQGNSA. Here the CDR3 reads CASSPPGSVYNEQFF. CDR3 in DNA: TGTGCCAGCAGCCCCCCGGGGTCAGTATACAATGAGCAGTTCTTC.

The rearrangement uses TRBV30 and TRBJ1-1; D may be TRBD1 (5 bases). V dropped 5 bases and J dropped 11 bases, with 21 bases sitting between them. The CDR3 spans 13 residues. Germline V CDR1 and CDR2: GTSNPN, SVGIG (reference sequence). Written as DNA, the CDR3 is TGTGCCTGGTCCTACGGGTGGGGCAGGGACGCTTTCTTT. Its translation is CAWSYGWGRDAFF.

The V gene is TRBV6-5, the J gene TRBJ1-3, with D perhaps matching TRBD1 (6 bases). Germline assignment: CDR1 MNHEY and CDR2 SVGAGI. The CDR3 loop spans 13 amino acids. The V gene lost 0 bases and the J gene lost 7 bases, with 7 bases spanning the gap. CDR3 protein: CASSYSQGNTIYF. The CDR3 DNA reads as TGTGCCAGCAGTTACTCGCAGGGGAACACCATATATTTT.

The chain has TRBV6-5 and TRBJ2-5; TRBD1 or TRBD2 may be the D gene (5 bases each). V lost 6 bases and J 5 bases, leaving 19 bases between the germline ends. The CDR3 has 15 residues. Germline CDR1 and CDR2: MNHEY and SVGAGI. CDR3: CASSSGTGVIETQYF. DNA of the CDR3: TGTGCCAGCAGCTCCGGGACCGGGGTTATTGAGACCCAGTACTTC.

The chain carries TRBV7-9 and TRBJ1-4; 7 nucleotides match TRBD1. Germline trimming cut 1 base from V and 3 bases from J; bases unmatched to any gene: 2. This CDR3 region has 15 residues. Germline V gene lookup returns CDR1 SEHNR and CDR2 FQNEAQ (reference sequence). The CDR3 sequence: CASSLEGTANEKLFF. The CDR3 bases are TGTGCCAGCAGCTTAGAGGGGACAGCTAATGAAAAACTGTTTTTT. The full variable domain, rest sourced from reference TRBV7-9 and TRBJ1-4, is DTGVSQNPRHKITKRGQNVTFRCDPISEHNRLYWYRQTLGQGPEFLTYFQNEAQLEKSRLLSDRFSAERPKGSFSTLEIQRTEQGDSAMYLCASSLEGTANEKLFFGSGTQLSVL.

This sequence joins TRBV1 and TRBJ2-3; TRBD2 was called by the table and not checked on the DNA. TRBV1 is tagged as a pseudogene. The CDR3 spans 18 residues. In DNA form, the CDR3 reads TGCACCAGCAGCCAAGGACTAAGGTGGCGGGAGGGCACAGATACGCAGTATTTT. This codes for CTSSQGLRWREGTDTQYF.

This clone was counted ten times or more. This sequence joins TRBV30 and TRBJ1-2; 9 bases line up with TRBD1. V lost 5 bases to trimming and J lost 2 bases; unmatched junction nucleotides: 9. CDR3 length: 15 residues. Germline V gene sequence: CDR1 GTSNPN, CDR2 SVGIG (reference sequence). The CDR3: CAWSRDRVKNYGYTF. Here the CDR3 DNA reads TGTGCCTGGTCCCGGGACAGGGTCAAAAACTATGGCTACACCTTC. Full variable domain (rest looked up from reference TRBV30 and TRBJ1-2): SQTIHQWPATLVQPVGSPLSLECTVEGTSNPNLYWYRQAAGRGLQLLFYSVGIGQISSEVPQNLSASRPQDRQFILSSKKLLLSDSGFYLCAWSRDRVKNYGYTFGSGTRLTVV.

The chain is built from TRBV5-1 and TRBJ2-3; 7 bases map to TRBD2. V was clipped by 3 bases and J by 0 bases; unmatched bases: 7. This CDR3 is 16 amino acids long. Germline CDR1 SGHRS, CDR2 YFSETQ. The CDR3 loop is CASSWGNSGSTDTQYF. The CDR3 region has the DNA TGCGCCAGCAGCTGGGGTAATAGCGGGAGCACAGATACGCAGTATTTT. Full variable domain (outside the CDR3, taken from reference TRBV5-1 and TRBJ2-3): KAGVTQTPRYLIKTRGQQVTLSCSPISGHRSVSWYQQTPGQGLQFLFEYFSETQRNKGNFPGRFSGRQFSNSRSEMNVSTLELGDSALYLCASSWGNSGSTDTQYFGPGTRLTVL.

Concerning this clone: Other DNA sequences within the sample encode an identical CDR3. This chain uses TRBV19 with TRBJ1-3; no definite D call. V shed 6 bases and J shed 0 bases, with 6 bases lying between them. The CDR3 loop spans 13 amino acids. Germline-derived CDR1 and CDR2 are LNHDA and SQIVND (reference sequence). The CDR3 loop reads CASSTYSGNTIYF. For the CDR3, the DNA is TGTGCCAGTAGCACCTACTCTGGAAACACCATATATTTT.

The rearrangement links TRBV6-4 to TRBJ2-1; TRBD2 aligns across 11 bases. This CDR3 region has 15 residues. CDR1 is MRHNA and CDR2 is SNTAGT in the germline V gene. The V gene end was trimmed by 5 bases and the J gene end by 7 bases; junction bases not matched to a gene: 7. The chain's CDR3 is CASSKLAGVVNEQFF. The CDR3 coding sequence is TGTGCCAGCAGTAAACTAGCGGGAGTTGTTAATGAGCAGTTCTTC.